This T cell receptor (beta chain) was identified during a study of OX40 agonist ivuxolimab in advanced cancers. CDR1 SGHTA and CDR2 FQGNSA come from the germline V gene. V lost 1 base and J lost 0, with 19 bases in between. The CDR3 extends over 19 amino acids. The assay was immunoSEQ multiplex PCR, and TCRdb's table has in-frame clones only and misses some. The repertoire holds 98,000 or so clones, with 70% to 90% as singletons. This specimen consisted of CD4+ or CD8+ T cells sorted from blood, obtained in a trial of the OX40 agonist ivuxolimab. The chain employs TRBV7-2 and TRBJ2-1, with D hard to call. The TCR sequence derives from an adult with an advanced solid tumor such as melanoma, head and neck, liver or kidney cancer. The CDR3 sequence is CASSLGSGSSISSYNEQFF. The CDR3 DNA is TGTGCCAGCAGCTTAGGCTCCGGATCCTCCATTAGCTCCTACAATGAGCAGTTCTTC. Supplemented by reference TRBV7-2 and TRBJ2-1, the full variable domain reads GAGVSQSPSNKVTEKGKDVELRCDPISGHTALYWYRQSLGQGLEFLIYFQGNSAPDKSGLPSDRFSAERTGGSVSTLTIQRTQQEDSAVYLCASSLGSGSSISSYNEQFFGPGTRLTVL.